This TCR beta chain emerged from a study of metastatic and nonmetastatic thyroid tumors. Whole-study context: Malignant and benign thyroid patients had repertoires compared in peripheral blood and tumor or nodule tissue.

This clone was recorded a few times. What it recognizes is unknown. All patients were untreated before thyroid surgery. Study-level findings and limits: Significantly higher TCR beta diversity was reportedly seen in malignant thyroid tumors than benign nodules, in blood and tumor.

Losses at the gene ends were 7 bases for V and 5 bases for J; bases not matched to a gene: 7. Per the germline V gene, CDR1 is SNHLY and CDR2 is FYNNEI. This CDR3 spans 14 amino acids. In the original processing: Researchers built a distant-metastasis classifier for papillary thyroid cancer that drew on CDR3 differences across clinicopathological groups. TCRdb reassembled clones from the PCR reads with MiXCR. The V and J calls and clone size are TCRdb's, not the authors'. The table records more than 6,000 clones, almost 30% of them present only once. This sequence originates from a female donor with papillary thyroid cancer or a benign thyroid nodule (not recorded which). Some clones in this sample may be carry-over from other donors' samples. The sequenced material came from tumor tissue. The V and J genes are TRBV2 and TRBJ1-2; 10 nucleotides agree with TRBD1. CDR3 protein: CASTHAGQGYGYTF. The DNA of the CDR3 is TGTGCCAGCACCCACGCGGGACAGGGGTATGGCTACACCTTC.